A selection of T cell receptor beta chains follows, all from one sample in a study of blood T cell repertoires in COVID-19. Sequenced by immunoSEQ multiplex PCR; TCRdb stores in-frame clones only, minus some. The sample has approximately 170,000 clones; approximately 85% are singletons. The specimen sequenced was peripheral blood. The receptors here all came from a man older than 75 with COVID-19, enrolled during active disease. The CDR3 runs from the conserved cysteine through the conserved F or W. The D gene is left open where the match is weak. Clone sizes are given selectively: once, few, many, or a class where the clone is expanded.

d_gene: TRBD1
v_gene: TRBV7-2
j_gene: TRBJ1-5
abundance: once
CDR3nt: TGTGCCAGCAGCCTGGACAGGATCAGCAATCAGCCCCAGCATTTT
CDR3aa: CASSLDRISNQPQHF

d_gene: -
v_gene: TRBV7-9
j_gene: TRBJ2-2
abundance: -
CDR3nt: TGTGCCAGCAGCTTACCCGACAGTACCTGGGACACCGGGGAGCTGTTTTTT
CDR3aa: CASSLPDSTWDTGELFF

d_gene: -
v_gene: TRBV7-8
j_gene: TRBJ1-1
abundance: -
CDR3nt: TGTGCCAGCAGCTTCCAAGGCGGGAACACTGAAGCTTTCTTT
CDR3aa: CASSFQGGNTEAFF

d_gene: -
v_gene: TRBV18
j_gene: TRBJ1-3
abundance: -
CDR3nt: TGTGCCAGCTCTCCGAACAGGAGACGCTCTGGAAACACCATATATTTT
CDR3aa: CASSPNRRRSGNTIYF

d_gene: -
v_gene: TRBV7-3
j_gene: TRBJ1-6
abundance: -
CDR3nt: TGTGCCAGCAGCTCTCAGGGGATGCCGGGGTCACCCCTCCACTTT
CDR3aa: CASSSQGMPGSPLHF

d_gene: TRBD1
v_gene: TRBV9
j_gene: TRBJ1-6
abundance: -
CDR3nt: TGTGCCAGCAGCGCCTTGACAGGGGCCTCACCCCTCCACTTT
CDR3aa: CASSALTGASPLHF

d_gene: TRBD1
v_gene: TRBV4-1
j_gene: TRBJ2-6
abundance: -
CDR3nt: TGCGCCAGCAGCCAAGGGACAGGGAGGTCTGGGGCCAACGTCCTGACTTTC
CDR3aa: CASSQGTGRSGANVLTF

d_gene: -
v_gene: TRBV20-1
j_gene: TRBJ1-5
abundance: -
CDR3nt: TGCAGTGCTAGGGTCACGGAGCCCCAGCATTTT
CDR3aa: CSARVTEPQHF

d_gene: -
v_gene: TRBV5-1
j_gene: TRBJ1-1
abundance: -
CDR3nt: TGCGCCAGCAGCGGGGGCGGCTACACTGAAGCTTTCTTT
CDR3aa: CASSGGGYTEAFF

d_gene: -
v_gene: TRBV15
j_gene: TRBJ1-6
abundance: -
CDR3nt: TGTGCCACCAGCAGGGGGCTTAATTCACCCCTCCACTTT
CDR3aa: CATSRGLNSPLHF

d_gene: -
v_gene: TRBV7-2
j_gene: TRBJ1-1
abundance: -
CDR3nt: TGTGCCAGCAGCTTGGGTTGGGGTGCGGGGATGAACACTGAAGCTTTCTTT
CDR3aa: CASSLGWGAGMNTEAFF

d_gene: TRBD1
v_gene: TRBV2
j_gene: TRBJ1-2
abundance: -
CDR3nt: TGTGCCAGCAGTAGGACAGGGGGCGCCTGGGCTAACTATGGCTACACCTTC
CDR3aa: CASSRTGGAWANYGYTF

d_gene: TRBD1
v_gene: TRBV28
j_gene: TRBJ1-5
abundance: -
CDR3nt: TGTGCCAGCAGTTTACGGACAGGGCAGGAGAATCAGCCCCAGCATTTT
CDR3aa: CASSLRTGQENQPQHF

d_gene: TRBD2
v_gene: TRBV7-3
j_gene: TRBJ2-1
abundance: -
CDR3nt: TGTGCCAGCAGTTCCAGCGGGGGGGAGCAGTTCTTC
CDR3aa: CASSSSGGEQFF

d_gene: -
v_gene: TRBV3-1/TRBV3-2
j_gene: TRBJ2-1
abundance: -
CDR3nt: TGTGCCAGCAGCCAAGACTGGGCAGGTGAGCAGTTCTTC
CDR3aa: CASSQDWAGEQFF

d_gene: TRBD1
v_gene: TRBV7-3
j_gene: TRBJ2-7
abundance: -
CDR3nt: TGTGCCAGCAGCTTAACTCGGGACAGCACCTACGAGCAGTACTTC
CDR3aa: CASSLTRDSTYEQYF

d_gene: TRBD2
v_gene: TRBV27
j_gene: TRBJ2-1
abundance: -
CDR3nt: TGTGCCGCGGGGGGGACTTCTACCTTTTGGAGCTCCTACAATGAGCAGTTCTTC
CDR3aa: CAAGGTSTFWSSYNEQFF

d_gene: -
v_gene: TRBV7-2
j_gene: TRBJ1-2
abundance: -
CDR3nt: TGTGCCAGCAGCTTAGTTTTTAAGGGGGACTATGGCTACACCTTC
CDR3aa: CASSLVFKGDYGYTF

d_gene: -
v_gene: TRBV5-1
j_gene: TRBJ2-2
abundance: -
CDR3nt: TGCGCCAGCAGCCCAGGGTGGGCAGGGACCGGGGAGCTGTTTTTT
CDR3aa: CASSPGWAGTGELFF

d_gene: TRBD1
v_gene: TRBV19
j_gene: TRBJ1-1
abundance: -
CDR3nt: TGTGCCAGTAGAGACAGGGGGCGAGGGGACACTGAAGCTTTCTTT
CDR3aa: CASRDRGRGDTEAFF

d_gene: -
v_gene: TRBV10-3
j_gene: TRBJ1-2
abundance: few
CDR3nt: TGTGCCATCAGTGTAGGAGGGAACTATGGCTACACCTTC
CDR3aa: CAISVGGNYGYTF

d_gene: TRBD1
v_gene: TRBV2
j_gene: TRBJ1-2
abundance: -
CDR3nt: TGTGCCAGCAGGGAACAGGGGGCGAGCTATGGCTACACCTTC
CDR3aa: CASREQGASYGYTF

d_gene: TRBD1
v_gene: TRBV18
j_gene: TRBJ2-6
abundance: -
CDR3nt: TGTGCCAGCTCACCGAAGGGACAGACGGTGCAGGGGGCCAACGTCCTGACTTTC
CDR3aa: CASSPKGQTVQGANVLTF

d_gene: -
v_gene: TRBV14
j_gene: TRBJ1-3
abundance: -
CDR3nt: TGTGCCAGCAGCCAAGATCCGGGGGGAAACACCATATATTTT
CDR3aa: CASSQDPGGNTIYF

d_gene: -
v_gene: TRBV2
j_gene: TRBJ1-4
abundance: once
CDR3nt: TGTGCCAGCAGGGTAGGAGGTTTGGGACTGTTTTTT
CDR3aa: CASRVGGLGLFF

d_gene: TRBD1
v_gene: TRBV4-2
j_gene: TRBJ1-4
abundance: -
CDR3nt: TGTGCCAGCAGCCGCCCGACAGGGGGCGAGGGTGAAAAACTGTTTTTT
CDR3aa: CASSRPTGGEGEKLFF

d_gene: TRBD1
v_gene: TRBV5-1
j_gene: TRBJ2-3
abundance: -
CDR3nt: TGCGCCAGCGGTCGGGACAGACCGGAGCCGCAGTATTTT
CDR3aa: CASGRDRPEPQYF

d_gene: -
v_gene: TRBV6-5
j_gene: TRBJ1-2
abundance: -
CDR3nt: TGTGCCAGCAGTTCCACAGGGTTTGGAGGTGGCTACACCTTC
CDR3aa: CASSSTGFGGGYTF

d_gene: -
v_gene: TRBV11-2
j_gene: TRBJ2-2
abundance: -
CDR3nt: TGTGCCAGCAGCCTATGGACTACCCACACCGGGGAGCTGTTTTTT
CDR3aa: CASSLWTTHTGELFF

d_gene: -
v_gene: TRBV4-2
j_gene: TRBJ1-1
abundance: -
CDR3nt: TGTGCCAGCAGCCAACTACAGGGTCCTCTGAACACTGAAGCTTTCTTT
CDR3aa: CASSQLQGPLNTEAFF

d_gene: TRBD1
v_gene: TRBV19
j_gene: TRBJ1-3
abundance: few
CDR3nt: TGTGCCAGTAGTAACCCCAACAGGGGCTCTGGAAACACCATATATTTT
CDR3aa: CASSNPNRGSGNTIYF

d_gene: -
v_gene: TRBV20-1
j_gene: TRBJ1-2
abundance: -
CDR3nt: TGCAGTGCTAGTAGGGGGGGCTCGGCTGGCTACACCTTC
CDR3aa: CSASRGGSAGYTF

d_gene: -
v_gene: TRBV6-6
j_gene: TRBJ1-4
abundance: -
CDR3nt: TGTGCCAGCATCTCGGCCCAGGCGGGGGAAAAACTGTTTTTT
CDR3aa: CASISAQAGEKLFF

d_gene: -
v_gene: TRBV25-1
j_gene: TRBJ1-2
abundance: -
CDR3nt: TGTGCCAGCAGTCTTCCGCATCCGGGGGAAGGCTACACCTTC
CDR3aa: CASSLPHPGEGYTF

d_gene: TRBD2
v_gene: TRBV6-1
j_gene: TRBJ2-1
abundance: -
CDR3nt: TGTGCCAGCAGTGAGTCGGGGGGGGGCCGTCCTGAGCAGTTCTTC
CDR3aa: CASSESGGGRPEQFF

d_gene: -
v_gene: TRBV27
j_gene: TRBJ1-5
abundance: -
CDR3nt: TGTGCCAGCAGTTTATTAGGCTCCGGAGATCAGCCCCAGCATTTT
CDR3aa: CASSLLGSGDQPQHF

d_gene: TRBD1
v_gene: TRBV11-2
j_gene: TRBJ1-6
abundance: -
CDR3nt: TGTGCCAGCAGCGCGGACAGGGGAAATAATTCACCCCTCCACTTT
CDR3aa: CASSADRGNNSPLHF

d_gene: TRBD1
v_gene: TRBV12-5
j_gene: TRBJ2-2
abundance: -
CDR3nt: TGTGCTAGTGGTTTGGTAGTGGGACAGGGATTCCCCGGGGAGCTGTTTTTT
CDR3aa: CASGLVVGQGFPGELFF

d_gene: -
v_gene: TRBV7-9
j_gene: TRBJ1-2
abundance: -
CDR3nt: TGTGCCAGCAGCTTAGGGGAGATTTATGGCTACACCTTC
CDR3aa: CASSLGEIYGYTF

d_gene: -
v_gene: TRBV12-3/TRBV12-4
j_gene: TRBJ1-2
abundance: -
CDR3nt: TGTGCCAGCAGTTTCAGGGGATATTATGGCTACACCTTC
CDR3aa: CASSFRGYYGYTF

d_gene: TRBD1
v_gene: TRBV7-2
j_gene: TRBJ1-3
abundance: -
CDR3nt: TGTGCCAGCCGACAGGGGGGGCTGAGAAACACCATATATTTT
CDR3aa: CASRQGGLRNTIYF

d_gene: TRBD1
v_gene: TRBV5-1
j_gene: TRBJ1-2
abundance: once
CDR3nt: TGCGCCAGCAGCATTGACAGGGGATATGGCTACACCTTC
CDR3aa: CASSIDRGYGYTF

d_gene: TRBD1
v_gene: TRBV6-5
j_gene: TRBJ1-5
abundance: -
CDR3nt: TGTGCCAGCAGGCAGACAGGGATGGGTCAGCCCCAGCATTTT
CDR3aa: CASRQTGMGQPQHF

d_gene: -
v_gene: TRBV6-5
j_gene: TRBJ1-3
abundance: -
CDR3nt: TGTGCCAGCAGTTACTCCTTTGGAAACACCATATATTTT
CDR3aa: CASSYSFGNTIYF

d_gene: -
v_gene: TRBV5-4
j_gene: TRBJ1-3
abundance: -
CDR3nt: TGTGCCAGCAGCTCCCAGGGCTCTGGAAACACCATATATTTT
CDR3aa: CASSSQGSGNTIYF

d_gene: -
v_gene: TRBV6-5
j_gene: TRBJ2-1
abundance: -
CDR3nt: TGTGCCAGCACCACCGGGGGGCACTACAATGAGCAGTTCTTC
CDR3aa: CASTTGGHYNEQFF